The present T cell receptor (beta chain) was sequenced within a study of blood T cell repertoires in COVID-19. This clone appeared a few times. This table comes from immunoSEQ multiplex PCR, and its TCRdb copy is limited to in-frame clones, with some not included. In the table there are a few hundred thousand clones, 70% to 85% of which are singletons. CDR1 is SGDLS and CDR2 is YYNGEE in the germline V gene. Trimming pared 1 base from V and 1 base from J, leaving 5 bases between. This CDR3 region has 13 residues. Sequenced sample: peripheral blood. This chain uses TRBV9 with TRBJ1-1; D remains unclear. This TCR came from a woman of 80 years or more with acute or convalescent COVID-19. CDR3 bases: TGTGCCAGCAGCGTATTAGAGAACACTGAAGCTTTCTTT. It yields the protein CASSVLENTEAFF. Looking up the rest from reference TRBV9 and TRBJ1-1 gives the full variable domain: DSGVTQTPKHLITATGQRVTLRCSPRSGDLSVYWYQQSLDQGLQFLIQYYNGEERAKGNILERFSAQQFPDLHSELNLSSLELGDSALYFCASSVLENTEAFFGQGTRLTVV.